The 9 T cell receptor beta chains presented below share a single source sample, sequenced in a study of blood T cells in healthy people across ages. It was with a sample-barcoded 5' primer and a J-beta primer mix that a second PCR of roughly 6 to 11 cycles was run. MiXCR, run by TCRdb on the 5' RACE reads, gives a single entry per CDR3 protein. Here the sample spans some 1,500,000 distinct CDR3 sequences, about 45% being singletons. The sample comprised blood. These receptors were collected from a woman under 30 in good health.

The chain is built from TRBV20-1 and TRBJ2-7; 14 positions agree with TRBD2. Germline values: CDR1 DFQATT, CDR2 SNEGSKA (reference sequence). V shed 6 bases and J 5 bases; nucleotides not matched to a gene: 3. CDR3 length equals 13 residues. The CDR3 sequence: CSAGTSGRHEQYF. CDR3 coding DNA: TGCAGTGCCGGGACTAGCGGGAGACACGAGCAGTACTTC.

The CDR3 region is CASSFASEADTQYF. The CDR3 region has the DNA TGTGCCAGCAGTTTCGCGTCTGAGGCCGATACGCAGTATTTT. The chain is built from TRBV12-3 or TRBV12-4 and TRBJ2-3; D remains ambiguous. V gave up 3 bases and J gave up 6 bases, with 13 bases separating them. This CDR3 contains 14 residues.

The chain uses TRBV10-3 and TRBJ1-5; 10 positions match TRBD1. V shed 1 base, J shed 5 bases, and the junction held 8 bases outside the gene matches. The CDR3 has 17 residues. Germline assignment: CDR1 ENHRY and CDR2 SYGVKD. CDR3 nucleotides: TGTGCCATCAGTGAGTTGCCCGGGACAGGGGTGGATCAGCCCCAGCATTTT. It specifies CAISELPGTGVDQPQHF.

This clonotype was detected only once. At one of its ends the junction is not consistent with the germline gene, which may arise from a read error. This chain uses TRBV6-1 with TRBJ1-2; D remains ambiguous. Germline V gene data show CDR1 as MNHNS and CDR2 as SASEGT. The CDR3 spans 13 residues. The CDR3 DNA sequence: TGTACCAGCACAAGGGCGGTCGACTATGGCTACACCTTC. The encoded protein is CTSTRAVDYGYTF.

The chain couples TRBV20-1 to TRBJ2-5; D is possibly TRBD2 (5 bases). The germline V gene encodes CDR1 DFQATT and CDR2 SNEGSKA (reference sequence). The CDR3 is 17 residues long. V lost 1 base, J lost 11 bases, and 29 bases lay in between. CDR3 in amino acids: CSARVSLQRHILNEQYF. CDR3 coding DNA: TGCAGTGCTAGAGTTTCCCTCCAGCGGCATATTCTCAATGAGCAGTACTTC.

Points on this clonotype: At one of its ends the junction is not consistent with the germline gene, which may arise from a read error. V usage is TRBV7-2 and J usage is TRBJ2-3; no firm D call. CDR1 is SGHTA and CDR2 is FQGNSA in the germline V gene. CDR3 size: 14 residues. In DNA form, the CDR3 reads TGTGCCAGCAGCTTAGGCGGAAGCACAGATACGAAGTATTTT. Its protein product is CASSLGGSTDTKYF.

This chain connects TRBV19 to TRBJ2-3, with no clear D. This CDR3 region has 11 residues. CDR1 and CDR2 (germline): LNHDA, SQIVND (reference sequence). Trimming took off 3 bases at V and 11 bases at J, with 9 bases between the two ends. For the CDR3, the DNA is TGTGCCAGTAGTATCGGAATCTGGCAGTATTTT. Amino acid sequence: CASSIGIWQYF.

V usage is TRBV21-1 and J usage is TRBJ2-3. TRBV21-1 is deemed a pseudogene. The CDR3 runs to 21 residues. In nucleotides, the CDR3 is TGTGCCAGCAGCAGACCTCGTGCCGGTTTGATGTACACGGCTAGCACAGATACGCAGTATTTT. It translates to CASSRPRAGLMYTASTDTQYF.

This clonotype showed up many times. The rearrangement joins TRBV12-3 or TRBV12-4 to TRBJ2-3; no definite D call. The CDR3 has 17 residues. Trimming cost V 3 bases and J 0 bases, with 16 bases left between them. For the CDR3, the DNA is TGTGCCAGCAGTTTGCGGACCCAGACTTCTAGCACAGATACGCAGTATTTT. Translation: CASSLRTQTSSTDTQYF.